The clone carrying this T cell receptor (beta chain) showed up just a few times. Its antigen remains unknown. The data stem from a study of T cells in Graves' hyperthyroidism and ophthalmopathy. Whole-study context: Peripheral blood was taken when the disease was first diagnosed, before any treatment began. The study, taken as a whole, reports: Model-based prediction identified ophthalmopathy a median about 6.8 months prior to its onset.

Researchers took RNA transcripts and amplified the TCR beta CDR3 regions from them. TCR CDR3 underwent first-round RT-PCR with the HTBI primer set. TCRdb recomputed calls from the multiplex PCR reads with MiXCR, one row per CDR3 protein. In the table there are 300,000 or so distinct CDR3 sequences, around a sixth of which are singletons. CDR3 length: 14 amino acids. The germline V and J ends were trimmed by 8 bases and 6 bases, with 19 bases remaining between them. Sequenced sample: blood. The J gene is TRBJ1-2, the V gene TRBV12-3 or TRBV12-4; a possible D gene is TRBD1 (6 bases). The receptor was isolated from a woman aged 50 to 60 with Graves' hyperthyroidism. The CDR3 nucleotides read TGTGCCAGCGGAGGTCCAACAGGGAACCATGGCTACACCTTC. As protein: CASGGPTGNHGYTF.